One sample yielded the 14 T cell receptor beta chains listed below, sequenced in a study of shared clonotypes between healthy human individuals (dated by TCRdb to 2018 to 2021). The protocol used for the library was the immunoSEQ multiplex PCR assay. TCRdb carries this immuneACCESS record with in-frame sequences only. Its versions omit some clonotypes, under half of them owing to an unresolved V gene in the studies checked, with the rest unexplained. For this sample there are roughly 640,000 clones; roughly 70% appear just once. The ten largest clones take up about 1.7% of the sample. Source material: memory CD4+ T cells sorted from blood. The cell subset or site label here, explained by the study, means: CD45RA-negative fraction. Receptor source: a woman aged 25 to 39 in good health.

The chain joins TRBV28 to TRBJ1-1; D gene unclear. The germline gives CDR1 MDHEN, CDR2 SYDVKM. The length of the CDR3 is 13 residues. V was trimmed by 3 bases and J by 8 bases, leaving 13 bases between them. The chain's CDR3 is CASSLPQPREAFF. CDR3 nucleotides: TGTGCCAGCAGTTTGCCACAGCCCAGAGAAGCTTTCTTT.

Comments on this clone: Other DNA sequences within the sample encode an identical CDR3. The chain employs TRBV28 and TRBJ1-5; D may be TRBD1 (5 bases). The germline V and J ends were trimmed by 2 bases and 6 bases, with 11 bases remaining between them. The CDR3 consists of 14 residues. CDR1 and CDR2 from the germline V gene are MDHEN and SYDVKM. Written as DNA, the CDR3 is TGTGCCAGCAGTTTAAGCCAGGGTCGTCAGCCCCAGCATTTT. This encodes CASSLSQGRQPQHF.

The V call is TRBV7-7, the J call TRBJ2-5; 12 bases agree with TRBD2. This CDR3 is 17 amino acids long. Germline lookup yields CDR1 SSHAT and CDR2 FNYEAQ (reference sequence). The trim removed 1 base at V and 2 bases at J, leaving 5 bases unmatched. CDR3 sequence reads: CASSLGGLAGRQETQYF. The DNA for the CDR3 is TGTGCCAGCAGCTTAGGTGGACTAGCGGGACGACAAGAGACCCAGTACTTC.

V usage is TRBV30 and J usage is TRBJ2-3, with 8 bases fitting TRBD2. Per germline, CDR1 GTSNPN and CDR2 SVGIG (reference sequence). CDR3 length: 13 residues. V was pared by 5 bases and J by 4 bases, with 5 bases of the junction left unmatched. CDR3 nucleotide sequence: TGTGCCTGGGGAGCGGGAGCCTCAGATACGCAGTATTTT. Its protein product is CAWGAGASDTQYF.

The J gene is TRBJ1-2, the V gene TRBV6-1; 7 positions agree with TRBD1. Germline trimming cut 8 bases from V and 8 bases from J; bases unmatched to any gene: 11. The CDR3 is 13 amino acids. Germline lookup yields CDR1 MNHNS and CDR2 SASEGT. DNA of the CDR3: TGTGCCAGCGGGGGTTCACAGGGGTTCGGCTACACCTTC. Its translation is CASGGSQGFGYTF.

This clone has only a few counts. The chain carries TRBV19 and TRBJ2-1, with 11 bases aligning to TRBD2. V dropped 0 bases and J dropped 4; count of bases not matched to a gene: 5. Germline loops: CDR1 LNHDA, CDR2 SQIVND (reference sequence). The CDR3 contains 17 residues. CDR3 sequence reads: CASSIDSGTSGYNEQFF. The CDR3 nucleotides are TGTGCCAGTAGTATAGATTCGGGGACTAGCGGTTACAATGAGCAGTTCTTC. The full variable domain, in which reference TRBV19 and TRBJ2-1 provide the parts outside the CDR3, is DGGITQSPKYLFRKEGQNVTLSCEQNLNHDAMYWYRQDPGQGLRLIYYSQIVNDFQKGDIAEGYSVSREKKESFPLTVTSAQKNPTAFYLCASSIDSGTSGYNEQFFGPGTRLTVL.

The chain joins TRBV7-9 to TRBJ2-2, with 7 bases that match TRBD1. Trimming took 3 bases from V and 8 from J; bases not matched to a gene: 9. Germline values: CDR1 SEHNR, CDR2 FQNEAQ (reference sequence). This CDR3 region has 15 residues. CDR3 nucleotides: TGTGCCAGCAGCTTGTCGACAGGGAACGATGGGGAGCTGTTTTTT. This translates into CASSLSTGNDGELFF.

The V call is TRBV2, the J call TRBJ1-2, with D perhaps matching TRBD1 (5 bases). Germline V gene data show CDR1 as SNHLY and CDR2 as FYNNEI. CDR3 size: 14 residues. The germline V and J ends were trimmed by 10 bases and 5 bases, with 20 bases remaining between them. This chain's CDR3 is CATSQMGDSYGYTF. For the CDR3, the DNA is TGTGCCACCAGCCAGATGGGGGATTCATATGGCTACACCTTC.

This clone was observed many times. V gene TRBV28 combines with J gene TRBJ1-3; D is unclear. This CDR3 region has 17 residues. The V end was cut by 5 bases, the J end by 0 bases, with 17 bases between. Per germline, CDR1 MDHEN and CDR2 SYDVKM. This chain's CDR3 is CASSPWEQLSSGNTIYF. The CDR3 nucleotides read TGTGCCAGCAGTCCGTGGGAACAGCTAAGCTCTGGAAACACCATATATTTT.

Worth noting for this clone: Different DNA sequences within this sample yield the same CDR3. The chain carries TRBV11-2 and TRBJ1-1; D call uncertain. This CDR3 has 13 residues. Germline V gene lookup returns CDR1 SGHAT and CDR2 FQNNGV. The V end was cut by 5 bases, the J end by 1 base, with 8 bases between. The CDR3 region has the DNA TGTGCCAGCAGCCCCGGCGGGAACACTGAAGCTTTCTTT. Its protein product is CASSPGGNTEAFF.

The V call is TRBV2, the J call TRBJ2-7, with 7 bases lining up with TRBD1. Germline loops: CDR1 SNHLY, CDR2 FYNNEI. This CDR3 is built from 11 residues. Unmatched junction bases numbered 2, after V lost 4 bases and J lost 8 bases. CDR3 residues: CASSGQGKQYF. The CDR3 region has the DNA TGTGCCAGCAGTGGACAGGGAAAGCAGTACTTC.

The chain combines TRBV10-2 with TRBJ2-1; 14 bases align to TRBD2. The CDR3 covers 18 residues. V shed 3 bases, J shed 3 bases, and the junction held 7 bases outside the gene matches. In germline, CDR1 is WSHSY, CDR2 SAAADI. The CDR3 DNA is TGCGCCAGCAGTGATACTGGGACTAGCGGGAGAGTCTACAATGAGCAGTTCTTC. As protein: CASSDTGTSGRVYNEQFF.

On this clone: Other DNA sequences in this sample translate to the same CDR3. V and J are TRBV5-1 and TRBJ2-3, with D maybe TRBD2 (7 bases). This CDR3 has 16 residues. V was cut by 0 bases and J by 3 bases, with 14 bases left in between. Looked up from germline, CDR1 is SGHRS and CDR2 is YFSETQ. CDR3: CASSLEAGAGTDTQYF. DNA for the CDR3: TGCGCCAGCAGCTTGGAGGCGGGGGCAGGAACAGATACGCAGTATTTT.

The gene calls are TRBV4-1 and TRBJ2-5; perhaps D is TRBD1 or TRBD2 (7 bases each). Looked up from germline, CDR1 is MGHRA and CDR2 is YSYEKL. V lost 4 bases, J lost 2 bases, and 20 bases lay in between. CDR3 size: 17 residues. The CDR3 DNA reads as TGCGCCAGCAGCCTAAAGGGGGCGGGAGTGGGTCAAGAGACCCAGTACTTC. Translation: CASSLKGAGVGQETQYF.